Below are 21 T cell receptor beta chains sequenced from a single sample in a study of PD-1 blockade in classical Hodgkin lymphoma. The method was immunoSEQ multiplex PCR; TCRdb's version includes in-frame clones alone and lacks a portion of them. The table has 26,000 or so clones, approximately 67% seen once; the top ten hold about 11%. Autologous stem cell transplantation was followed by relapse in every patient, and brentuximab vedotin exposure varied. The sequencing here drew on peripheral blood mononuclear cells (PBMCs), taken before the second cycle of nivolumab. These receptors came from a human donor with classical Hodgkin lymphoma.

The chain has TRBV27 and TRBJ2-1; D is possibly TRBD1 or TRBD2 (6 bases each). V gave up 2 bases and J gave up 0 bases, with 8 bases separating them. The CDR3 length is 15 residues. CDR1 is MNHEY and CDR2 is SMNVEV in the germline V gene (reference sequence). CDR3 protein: CASSLEGGSYNEQFF. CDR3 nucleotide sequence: TGTGCCAGCAGTTTAGAGGGGGGCTCCTACAATGAGCAGTTCTTC.

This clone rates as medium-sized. The CDR3 is CASSLTGGTRPQETQYF. As DNA, the CDR3 is TGTGCCAGCAGCTTAACGGGGGGGACTAGACCCCAAGAGACCCAGTACTTC. The J gene is TRBJ2-5, the V gene TRBV7-3; 8 bases align to TRBD2. The germline V gene has CDR1 SGHTA and CDR2 FQGTGA. V shed 0 bases and J 1 base; nucleotides not matched to a gene: 7. The CDR3 loop spans 17 amino acids.

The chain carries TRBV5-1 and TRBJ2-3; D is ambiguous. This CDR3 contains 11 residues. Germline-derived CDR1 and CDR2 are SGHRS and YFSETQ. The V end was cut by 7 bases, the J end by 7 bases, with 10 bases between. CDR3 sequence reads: CASFLENTQYF. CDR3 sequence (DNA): TGCGCCAGCTTCTTGGAAAATACGCAGTATTTT.

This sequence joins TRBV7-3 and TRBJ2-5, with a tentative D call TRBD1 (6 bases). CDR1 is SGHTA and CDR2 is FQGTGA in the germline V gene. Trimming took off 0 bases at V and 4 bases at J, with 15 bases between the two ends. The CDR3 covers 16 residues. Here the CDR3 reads CASSLTKTGSGETQYF. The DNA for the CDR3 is TGTGCCAGCAGCTTAACGAAAACAGGGAGCGGAGAGACCCAGTACTTC.

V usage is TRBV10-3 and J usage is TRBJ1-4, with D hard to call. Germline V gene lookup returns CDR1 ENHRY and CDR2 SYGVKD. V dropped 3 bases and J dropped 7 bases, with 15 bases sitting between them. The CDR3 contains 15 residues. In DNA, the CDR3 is TGTGCCATCAGTGACAGGACCTTTAGTGGTGAAAAACTGTTTTTT. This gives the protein CAISDRTFSGEKLFF.

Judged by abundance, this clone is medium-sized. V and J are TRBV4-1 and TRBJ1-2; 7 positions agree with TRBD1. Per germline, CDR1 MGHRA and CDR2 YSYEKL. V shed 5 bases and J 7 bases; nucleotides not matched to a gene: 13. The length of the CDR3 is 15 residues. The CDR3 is CASSDQTGRFAGYTF. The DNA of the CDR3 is TGCGCCAGCAGCGACCAGACAGGGAGGTTCGCTGGCTACACCTTC.

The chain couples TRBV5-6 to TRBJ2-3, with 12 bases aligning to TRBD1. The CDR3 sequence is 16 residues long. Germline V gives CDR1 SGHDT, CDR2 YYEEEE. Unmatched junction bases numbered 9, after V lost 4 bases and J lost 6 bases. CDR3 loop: CASSEKGTGGLDTQYF. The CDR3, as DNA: TGTGCCAGCAGCGAGAAGGGGACAGGGGGCTTGGATACGCAGTATTTT.

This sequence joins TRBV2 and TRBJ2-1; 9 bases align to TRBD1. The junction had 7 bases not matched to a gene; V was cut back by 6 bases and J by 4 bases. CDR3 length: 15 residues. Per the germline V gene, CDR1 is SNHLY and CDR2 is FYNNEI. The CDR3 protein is CASSDQGQGYNEQFF. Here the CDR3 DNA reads TGTGCCAGCAGCGACCAAGGACAGGGGTACAATGAGCAGTTCTTC.

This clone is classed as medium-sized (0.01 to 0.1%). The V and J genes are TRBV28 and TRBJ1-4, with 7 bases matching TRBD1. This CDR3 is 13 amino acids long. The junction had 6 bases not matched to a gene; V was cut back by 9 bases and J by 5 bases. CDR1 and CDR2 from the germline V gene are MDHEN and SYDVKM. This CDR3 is CASLVTGNEKLFF. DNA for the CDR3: TGTGCCAGTCTTGTGACAGGGAATGAAAAACTGTTTTTT.

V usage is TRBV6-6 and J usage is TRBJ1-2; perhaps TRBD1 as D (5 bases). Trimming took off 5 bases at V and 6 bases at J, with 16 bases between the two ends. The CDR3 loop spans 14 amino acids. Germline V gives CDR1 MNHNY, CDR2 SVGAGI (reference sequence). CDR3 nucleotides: TGTGCCAGCAGTCCCCCCGGGGGTAGGAATGGCTACACCTTC. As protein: CASSPPGGRNGYTF.

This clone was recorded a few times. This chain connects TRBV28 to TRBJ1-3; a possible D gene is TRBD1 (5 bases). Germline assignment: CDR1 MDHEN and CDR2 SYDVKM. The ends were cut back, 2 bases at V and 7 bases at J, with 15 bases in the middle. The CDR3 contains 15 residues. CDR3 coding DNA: TGTGCCAGCAGTTTAGCAGGACAACTGTCGAACACCATATATTTT. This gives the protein CASSLAGQLSNTIYF.

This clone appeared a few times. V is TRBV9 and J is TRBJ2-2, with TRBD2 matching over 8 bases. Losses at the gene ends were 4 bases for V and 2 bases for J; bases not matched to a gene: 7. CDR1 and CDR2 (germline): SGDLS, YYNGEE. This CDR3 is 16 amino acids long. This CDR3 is CASSLRTSPNTGELFF. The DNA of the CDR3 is TGTGCCAGCAGCCTCCGGACTAGCCCCAACACCGGGGAGCTGTTTTTT.

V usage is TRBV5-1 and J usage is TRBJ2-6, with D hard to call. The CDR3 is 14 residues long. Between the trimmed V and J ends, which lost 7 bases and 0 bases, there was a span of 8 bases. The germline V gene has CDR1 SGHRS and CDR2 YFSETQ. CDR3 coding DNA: TGCGCCAGCGCACAACCCTCTGGGGCCAACGTCCTGACTTTC. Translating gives CASAQPSGANVLTF. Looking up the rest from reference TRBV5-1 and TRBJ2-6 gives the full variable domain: KAGVTQTPRYLIKTRGQQVTLSCSPISGHRSVSWYQQTPGQGLQFLFEYFSETQRNKGNFPGRFSGRQFSNSRSEMNVSTLELGDSALYLCASAQPSGANVLTFGAGSRLTVL.

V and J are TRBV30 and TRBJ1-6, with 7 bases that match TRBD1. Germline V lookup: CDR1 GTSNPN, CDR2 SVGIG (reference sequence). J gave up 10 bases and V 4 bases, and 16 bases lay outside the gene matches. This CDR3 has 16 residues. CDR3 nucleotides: TGTGCCTGGACGGATACAGGGGCGCGAATCCTATCACCCCTCCACTTT. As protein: CAWTDTGARILSPLHF.

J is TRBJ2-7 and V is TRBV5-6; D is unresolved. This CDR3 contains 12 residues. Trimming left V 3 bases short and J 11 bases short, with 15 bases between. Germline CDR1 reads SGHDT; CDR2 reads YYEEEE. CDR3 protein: CASSSALERKYF. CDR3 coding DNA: TGTGCCAGCAGCTCAGCCTTGGAAAGGAAGTACTTC.

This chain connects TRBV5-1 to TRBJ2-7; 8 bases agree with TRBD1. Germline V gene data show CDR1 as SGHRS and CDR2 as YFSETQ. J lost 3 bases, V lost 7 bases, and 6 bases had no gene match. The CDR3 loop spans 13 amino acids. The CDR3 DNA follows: TGCGCCAGCGCCCGGGACAGGCTCTACGAGCAGTACTTC. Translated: CASARDRLYEQYF.

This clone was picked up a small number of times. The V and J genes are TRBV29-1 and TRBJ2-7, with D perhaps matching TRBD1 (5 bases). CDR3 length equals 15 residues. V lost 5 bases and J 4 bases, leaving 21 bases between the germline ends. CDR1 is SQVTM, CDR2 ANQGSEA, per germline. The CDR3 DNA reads TGCAGCGTTAAGGGGTCCGACACGGCTACATACGAGCAGTACTTC. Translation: CSVKGSDTATYEQYF.

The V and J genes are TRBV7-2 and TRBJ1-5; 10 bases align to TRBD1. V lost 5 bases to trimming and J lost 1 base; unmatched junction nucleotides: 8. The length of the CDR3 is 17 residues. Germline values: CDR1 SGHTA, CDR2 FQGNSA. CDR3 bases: TGTGCCAGCAGCGCACGGACAGGGGGTATGAGCAATCAGCCCCAGCATTTT. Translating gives CASSARTGGMSNQPQHF. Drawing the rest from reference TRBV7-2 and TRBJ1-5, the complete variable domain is GAGVSQSPSNKVTEKGKDVELRCDPISGHTALYWYRQSLGQGLEFLIYFQGNSAPDKSGLPSDRFSAERTGGSVSTLTIQRTQQEDSAVYLCASSARTGGMSNQPQHFGDGTRLSIL.

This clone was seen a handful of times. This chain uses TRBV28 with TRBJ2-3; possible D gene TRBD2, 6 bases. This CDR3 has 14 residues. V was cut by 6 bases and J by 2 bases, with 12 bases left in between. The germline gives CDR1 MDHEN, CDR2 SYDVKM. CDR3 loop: CASSRDSATDTQYF. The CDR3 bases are TGTGCCAGCAGCAGGGACTCCGCCACAGATACGCAGTATTTT.

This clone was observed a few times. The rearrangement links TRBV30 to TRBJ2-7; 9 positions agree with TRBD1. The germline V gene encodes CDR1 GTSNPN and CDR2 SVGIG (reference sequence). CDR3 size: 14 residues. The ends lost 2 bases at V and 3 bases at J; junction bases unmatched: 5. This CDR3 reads CAWSLGTGSYEQYF. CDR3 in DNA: TGTGCCTGGAGTCTCGGGACAGGGAGCTACGAGCAGTACTTC.

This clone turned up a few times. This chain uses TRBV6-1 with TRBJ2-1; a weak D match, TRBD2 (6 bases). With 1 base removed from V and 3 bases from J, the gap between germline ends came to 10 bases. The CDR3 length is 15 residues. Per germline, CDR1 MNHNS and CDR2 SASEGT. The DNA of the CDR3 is TGTGCCAGCAGTGAAGGACTAGGAGGCTACAATGAGCAGTTCTTC. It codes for CASSEGLGGYNEQFF.